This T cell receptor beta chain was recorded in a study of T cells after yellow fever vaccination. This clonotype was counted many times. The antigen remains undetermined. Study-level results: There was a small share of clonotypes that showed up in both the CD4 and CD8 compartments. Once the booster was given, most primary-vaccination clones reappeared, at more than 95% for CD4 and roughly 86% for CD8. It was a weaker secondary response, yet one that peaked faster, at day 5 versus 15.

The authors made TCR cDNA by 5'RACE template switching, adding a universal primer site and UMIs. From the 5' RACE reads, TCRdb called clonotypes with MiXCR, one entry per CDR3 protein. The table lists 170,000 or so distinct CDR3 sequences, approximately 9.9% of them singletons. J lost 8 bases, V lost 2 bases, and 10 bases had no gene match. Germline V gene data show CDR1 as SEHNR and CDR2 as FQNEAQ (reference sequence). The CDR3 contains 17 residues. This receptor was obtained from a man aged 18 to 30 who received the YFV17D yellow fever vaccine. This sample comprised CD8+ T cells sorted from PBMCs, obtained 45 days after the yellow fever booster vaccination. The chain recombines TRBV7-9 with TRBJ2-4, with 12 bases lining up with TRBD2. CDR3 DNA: TGTGCCAGCAGCTTACTTACTCTAGCGGGGGGGCCGTACATTCAGTACTTC. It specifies CASSLLTLAGGPYIQYF.